Each of the 23 T cell receptor beta chains below was sequenced from the same sample in a study of PD-1 blockade in classical Hodgkin lymphoma. Libraries were prepared by immunoSEQ multiplex PCR; TCRdb keeps only in-frame clonotypes and omits some of them. The repertoire includes tens of thousands of clones, roughly 93% of them detected once, and around 5% sits in the top ten. Time point meaning: newly diagnosed, previously untreated cHL patient sample. Sequencing was performed on peripheral blood mononuclear cells (PBMCs). The source of these receptors is a human donor with classical Hodgkin lymphoma.

The rearrangement joins TRBV7-3 to TRBJ2-2, with a possible D match to TRBD1 (5 bases). In germline, CDR1 is SGHTA, CDR2 FQGTGA. V lost 2 bases and J 5 bases, leaving 9 bases between the germline ends. This CDR3 comprises 14 residues. This CDR3 is CASSLLRTTGELFF. CDR3 DNA sequence: TGTGCCAGCAGCTTATTACGGACAACCGGGGAGCTGTTTTTT.

CDR3 in amino acids: CASSLERRGEQYF. The CDR3 nucleotides read TGTGCCAGCAGTCTTGAAAGGCGGGGGGAGCAGTACTTC. This sequence joins TRBV11-2 and TRBJ2-7; 7 bases are shared with TRBD2. V lost 6 bases, J lost 7 bases, and 9 bases stayed unmatched. Germline-derived CDR1 and CDR2 are SGHAT and FQNNGV. The CDR3 extends over 13 amino acids.

The CDR3 loop is CAISQRGSQETQYF. CDR3 bases: TGTGCCATCAGTCAAAGGGGGAGCCAAGAGACCCAGTACTTC. The chain is built from TRBV10-3 and TRBJ2-5, with a tentative D call TRBD1 (6 bases). V lost 5 bases to trimming and J lost 1 base, with 11 bases between them. CDR1 and CDR2 from the germline V gene are ENHRY and SYGVKD. The CDR3 has 14 residues.

V usage is TRBV19 and J usage is TRBJ1-5; maybe TRBD1 (6 bases). Germline V gene lookup returns CDR1 LNHDA and CDR2 SQIVND (reference sequence). Trimming removed 7 bases from V and 4 bases from J, with 17 bases in between. This CDR3 has 15 amino acids. The CDR3 sequence: CASILSSGENQPQHF. DNA of the CDR3: TGTGCCAGTATCCTCTCGTCAGGGGAGAATCAGCCCCAGCATTTT.

The rearrangement uses TRBV4-1 and TRBJ2-5, with D unresolved. Germline loops: CDR1 MGHRA, CDR2 YSYEKL. The CDR3 has 15 residues. The V end was cut by 0 bases, the J end by 1 base, with 9 bases between. The CDR3 DNA sequence: TGCGCCAGCAGCCAAGATAGAAATCGCCAAGAGACCCAGTACTTC. Its translation: CASSQDRNRQETQYF.

The chain combines TRBV7-9 with TRBJ1-4; TRBD1 matches 8 bases. CDR3 length: 15 amino acids. Losses at the gene ends were 2 bases for V and 7 bases for J; bases not matched to a gene: 6. CDR1 SEHNR and CDR2 FQNEAQ come from the germline V gene (reference sequence). CDR3: CASSLSGGKGEKLFF. DNA of the CDR3: TGTGCCAGCAGCTTATCAGGGGGCAAGGGTGAAAAACTGTTTTTT. The complete variable domain, with remaining parts taken from reference TRBV7-9 and TRBJ1-4, reads DTGVSQNPRHKITKRGQNVTFRCDPISEHNRLYWYRQTLGQGPEFLTYFQNEAQLEKSRLLSDRFSAERPKGSFSTLEIQRTEQGDSAMYLCASSLSGGKGEKLFFGSGTQLSVL.

J is TRBJ2-7 and V is TRBV15; 9 nucleotides align to TRBD1. Trimming removed 0 bases from V and 3 bases from J; junction bases left unmatched: 6. CDR1 and CDR2 (germline): LNHNV, YYDKDF (reference sequence). The CDR3 runs to 16 residues. CDR3 loop: CATSRDRDRALYEQYF. The CDR3, as DNA: TGTGCCACCAGCAGAGATCGGGACAGGGCCCTCTACGAGCAGTACTTC.

This rearrangement joins TRBV4-2 to TRBJ2-1; D ambiguous. This CDR3 is built from 15 residues. CDR1 is LGHNA and CDR2 is YNFKEQ in the germline V gene. V shed 4 bases and J shed 0 bases, with 10 bases lying between them. CDR3 in amino acids: CASSRTHSSYNEQFF. CDR3 DNA: TGTGCCAGCAGCCGCACCCACAGCTCCTACAATGAGCAGTTCTTC.

This clone was observed a single time. The J gene is TRBJ2-1, the V gene TRBV11-2; 7 bases are shared with TRBD2. With V trimmed by 0 bases and J by 0 bases, 8 bases remained unmatched. Germline values: CDR1 SGHAT, CDR2 FQNNGV. The CDR3 contains 18 residues. The CDR3 nucleotides are TGTGCCAGCAGCTTAGATCCGGGGCGGGGGAGCTCCTACAATGAGCAGTTCTTC. It yields the protein CASSLDPGRGSSYNEQFF.

The chain combines TRBV5-1 with TRBJ2-6; TRBD1 aligns across 9 bases. CDR1 is SGHRS and CDR2 is YFSETQ in the germline V gene. Losses at the gene ends were 3 bases for V and 0 bases for J; bases not matched to a gene: 13. This CDR3 spans 20 amino acids. For the CDR3, the DNA is TGCGCCAGCAGCTCCCGATGGGGGGACAGGGTAGTCTCTGGGGCCAACGTCCTGACTTTC. Translated, it gives CASSSRWGDRVVSGANVLTF.

The chain has TRBV18 and TRBJ1-1; no reliable D call. The CDR3 has 15 amino acids. Germline values: CDR1 KGHSH, CDR2 LQKENI. V shed 2 bases and J shed 0 bases, with 10 bases lying between them. The CDR3 loop reads CASSPGRWVNTEAFF. In nucleotides, the CDR3 is TGTGCCAGCTCACCAGGACGGTGGGTGAACACTGAAGCTTTCTTT.

This chain joins TRBV11-2 and TRBJ2-7; D possibly corresponds to TRBD1 (6 bases). V was clipped by 5 bases and J by 11 bases, with 22 bases between them. This CDR3 region has 14 residues. Germline V gene sequence: CDR1 SGHAT, CDR2 FQNNGV. DNA for the CDR3: TGTGCCAGCAGCCCGACAGGTTTCCTACGAAGGGAGTACTTC. Its translation: CASSPTGFLRREYF.

The chain recombines TRBV9 with TRBJ2-7; TRBD1 matches 9 bases. V was pared by 3 bases and J by 5 bases, with 6 bases of the junction left unmatched. CDR3 size: 14 residues. The germline CDR1 and CDR2 sequences are SGDLS and YYNGEE. The DNA of the CDR3 is TGTGCCAGCAGCGCAGGACAGGGGACAAACGAGCAGTACTTC. Translating it yields CASSAGQGTNEQYF.

The chain links TRBV20-1 to TRBJ1-2, with a tentative D call TRBD1 (5 bases). CDR3 length equals 11 residues. Trimming took off 5 bases at V and 8 bases at J, with 12 bases between the two ends. Germline-derived CDR1 and CDR2 are DFQATT and SNEGSKA (reference sequence). CDR3 sequence reads: CSAGGTGGYTF. Written as DNA, the CDR3 is TGCAGTGCTGGGGGGACGGGAGGCTACACCTTC.

The chain carries TRBV6-1 and TRBJ1-1; no clear D gene. In germline, CDR1 is MNHNS, CDR2 SASEGT. V was clipped by 8 bases and J by 1 base, with 14 bases between them. CDR3 size: 14 residues. The CDR3 bases are TGTGCCAGCCAGATGGAGTTCGCGAACACTGAAGCTTTCTTT. It encodes CASQMEFANTEAFF.

The V call is TRBV2, the J call TRBJ1-1; perhaps TRBD1 as D (6 bases). This CDR3 region has 14 residues. Germline CDR1 and CDR2: SNHLY and FYNNEI. V lost 5 bases and J lost 5, with 15 bases in between. CDR3 protein: CASSQPTGKTEAFF. The DNA for the CDR3 is TGTGCCAGCAGTCAACCTACAGGGAAAACTGAAGCTTTCTTT.

This clone was recorded only once. V is TRBV10-3 and J is TRBJ2-1, with D hard to call. Trimming shortened V by 7 bases and J by 0 bases, and 10 bases separated the two germline ends. The CDR3 spans 14 residues. Germline V CDR1 and CDR2: ENHRY, SYGVKD. The CDR3 sequence is CAITRSVSYNEQFF. Written as DNA, the CDR3 is TGTGCCATCACCAGATCGGTCTCCTACAATGAGCAGTTCTTC.

This chain connects TRBV5-1 to TRBJ1-1; no clear D. Trimming shortened V by 0 bases and J by 0 bases, and 12 bases separated the two germline ends. The CDR3 length is 16 residues. Germline CDR1 SGHRS, CDR2 YFSETQ. The CDR3 sequence is CASSLGGGSVNTEAFF. The CDR3, as DNA: TGCGCCAGCAGCTTGGGTGGAGGGTCGGTGAACACTGAAGCTTTCTTT.

The CDR3 region has the DNA TGCGCCAGCACCGACCTACAGGGCCCCCTAAACACCATATATTTT. It yields the protein CASTDLQGPLNTIYF. This rearrangement joins TRBV10-2 to TRBJ1-3, with D possibly being TRBD1 (6 bases). CDR1 is WSHSY, CDR2 SAAADI, per germline. V was clipped by 7 bases and J by 6 bases, with 19 bases between them. The CDR3 spans 15 residues.

CDR3 sequence reads: CASSRGWDSTDTQYF. Here the CDR3 DNA reads TGTGCCAGCAGTCGGGGCTGGGATAGCACAGATACGCAGTATTTT. This rearrangement joins TRBV28 to TRBJ2-3; either TRBD1 or TRBD2 may supply D (5 bases each). Germline V gene data show CDR1 as MDHEN and CDR2 as SYDVKM. V was clipped by 5 bases and J by 0 bases, with 12 bases between them. CDR3 length equals 15 residues. Complete variable domain (other parts from reference TRBV28 and TRBJ2-3): DVKVTQSSRYLVKRTGEKVFLECVQDMDHENMFWYRQDPGLGLRLIYFSYDVKMKEKGDIPEGYSVSREKKERFSLILESASTNQTSMYLCASSRGWDSTDTQYFGPGTRLTVL.

The chain employs TRBV9 and TRBJ2-7, with TRBD1 as a possible D gene (6 bases). The CDR3 spans 14 residues. V was clipped by 0 bases and J by 0 bases, with 7 bases between them. Germline values: CDR1 SGDLS, CDR2 YYNGEE. The CDR3 bases are TGTGCCAGCAGCGTAGGGACAGCCTCCTACGAGCAGTACTTC. Encoded protein: CASSVGTASYEQYF.

This chain uses TRBV5-4 with TRBJ2-1; the match to TRBD2 covers 14 bases. Germline values: CDR1 SGHNT, CDR2 YYREEE (reference sequence). The V segment lost 5 bases and the J segment 9 bases; nucleotides outside the gene matches: 10. CDR3 size: 16 residues. The CDR3 DNA reads as TGTGCCAGCAGGCCCGGGACTAGCGGGAGTGTCGGTGAGCAGTTCTTC. Amino acids: CASRPGTSGSVGEQFF.

The chain has TRBV30 and TRBJ2-3; D is perhaps TRBD2 (7 bases). Per the germline V gene, CDR1 is GTSNPN and CDR2 is SVGIG (reference sequence). V was trimmed by 5 bases and J by 1 base, leaving 13 bases between them. This CDR3 is 14 amino acids long. This CDR3 reads CAWEGGAGTDTQYF. The CDR3 DNA is TGTGCCTGGGAGGGGGGGGCTGGCACAGATACGCAGTATTTT.